The following is a TCR beta chain sequence with its context. The sample belongs to a study of blood T cell repertoires in COVID-19. Looking at the study overall: Acute and convalescent COVID-19 samples came from the United States, Italy and Spain. Sources were T cells, B-cell-depleted T cells, or PBMCs; the material itself was cDNA or gDNA.

Trimming at V came to 4 bases and at J to 2 bases, leaving 6 bases not matched to a gene. The CDR3 has 15 amino acids. CDR1 and CDR2 (germline): SGHNT, YYREEE (reference sequence). Study processing details: Nucleated cell counts were estimated from reference gene primer amplification. Clones were sequenced by immunoSEQ multiplex PCR, and TCRdb holds only the in-frame ones, with some missing. V, J and clone size are those of that table, while D and trimming were read from the DNA. The table lists about 56,000 clones, roughly 80% of them singletons. Seattle enrolled patients during active infection and tracked them longitudinally.

The sample consisted of peripheral blood. The source is a man between 60 and 70 years old with COVID-19, enrolled during active disease. V usage is TRBV5-4 and J usage is TRBJ2-3; 8 bases are a match to TRBD2. The CDR3: CASSTAGGPTDTQYF. CDR3 DNA sequence: TGTGCCAGCAGCACGGCGGGGGGTCCCACAGATACGCAGTATTTT.